The entry that follows covers one TCR beta chain sequence. The target antigen is unknown. With a constant-region primer, TCR beta cDNA was made from approximately 500 ng of total RNA. Each TCR beta library was derived from three nested multiplex PCR rounds that employed slightly modified ARM-PCR. The opening two PCR rounds, ten to eleven cycles each, paired TRBV1-TRBV30 forward primers with a C-beta reverse primer. TCRdb ran MiXCR on the multiplex PCR reads and lists one entry per CDR3 protein. The table records 300,000 to 400,000 distinct CDR3 sequences, 65% of them present only once. These data originate in a study of tumor-infiltrating lymphocytes in primary liver carcinoma. Background on the study: Those sampled were patients whose primary liver carcinoma was treated by surgical resection.

Alongside blood RNA obtained from unsorted whole blood, germline DNA was also extracted. It was before surgery that about 3.9 milliliters of peripheral blood were collected. CDR3 length: 15 amino acids. Trimming took off 1 base at V and 5 bases at J, with 14 bases between the two ends. Germline CDR1 LGHNA, CDR2 YNFKEQ. Study findings and constraints: Tumor region pairs shared more overlap than did tumor-adjacent and tumor-blood pairs.

This rearrangement joins TRBV4-2 to TRBJ1-1; D not certain. This TCR came from a man aged 40-50 years with primary liver carcinoma and hepatitis B virus infection. Sequenced: peripheral blood. CDR3 sequence: CASSQAPIGGTEAFF. The DNA of the CDR3 is TGTGCCAGCAGCCAAGCTCCGATCGGAGGAACTGAAGCTTTCTTT.